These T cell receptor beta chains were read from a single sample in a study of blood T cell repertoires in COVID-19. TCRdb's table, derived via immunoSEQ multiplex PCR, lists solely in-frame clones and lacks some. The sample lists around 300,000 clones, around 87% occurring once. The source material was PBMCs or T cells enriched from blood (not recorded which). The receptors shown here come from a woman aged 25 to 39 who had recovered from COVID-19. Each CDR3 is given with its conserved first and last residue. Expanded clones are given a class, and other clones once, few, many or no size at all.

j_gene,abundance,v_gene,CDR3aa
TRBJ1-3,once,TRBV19,CASSIVAGESGNTIYF
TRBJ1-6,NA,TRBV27,CASSFRTGGPYNSPLHF
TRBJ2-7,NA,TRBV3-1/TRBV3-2,CASSQQLVGEQYF
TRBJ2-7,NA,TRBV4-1,CASSQDRGPLEQYF
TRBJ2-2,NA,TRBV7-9,CASSLAGGIAGELFF
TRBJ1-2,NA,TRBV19,CASLPGTGNNYGYTF
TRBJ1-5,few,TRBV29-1,CRVFGDRGRNGNQPQHF
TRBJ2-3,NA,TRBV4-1,CASSQDFRGDTQYF
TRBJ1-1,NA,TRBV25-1,CASRGGQGRTEAFF
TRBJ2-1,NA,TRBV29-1,CSVEATSGGFYNEQFF
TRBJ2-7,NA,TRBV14,CASSPTLRASYEQYF
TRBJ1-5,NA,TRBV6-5,CASRRDRDQPQHF
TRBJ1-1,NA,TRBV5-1,CASSLWGRDTEAFF
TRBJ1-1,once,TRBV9,CASNSGHLRNTEAFF
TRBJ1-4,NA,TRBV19,CASSLGQRNEKLFF
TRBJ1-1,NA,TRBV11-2,CASSLLGNTEAFF
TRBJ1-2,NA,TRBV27,CASSSTGGGLSNYGYTF
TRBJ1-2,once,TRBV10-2,CASSPGGNYGYTF
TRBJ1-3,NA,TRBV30,CATEGTFSGNTIYF
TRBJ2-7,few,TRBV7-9,CASSSNYEQYF
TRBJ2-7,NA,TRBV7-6,CASSLSAGGVREQYF
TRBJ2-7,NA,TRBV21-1,CASSTQGLSSYEQYF
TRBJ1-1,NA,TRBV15,CATSGSDRLETEAFF
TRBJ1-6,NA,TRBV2,CASSVAGANSPLHF
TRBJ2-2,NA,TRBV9,CASSVDAGTGELFF
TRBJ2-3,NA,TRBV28,CASSHSPGSTDTQYF
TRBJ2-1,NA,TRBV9,CASSVVSEGEQFF
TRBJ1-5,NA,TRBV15,CATSREVRAIDQPQHF
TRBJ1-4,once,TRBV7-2,CASSLQGQRYEKLFF
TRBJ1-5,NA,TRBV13,CASSRGLSNQPQHF
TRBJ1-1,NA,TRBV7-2,CASSGAGGGTEAFF
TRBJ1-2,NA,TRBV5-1,CASRPPGGDYGYTF
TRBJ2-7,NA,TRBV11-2,CASSSLDRGSYEQYF
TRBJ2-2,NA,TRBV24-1,CATSDLPLVSSGGRRDTGELFF
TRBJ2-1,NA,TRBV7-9,CASSHRLEGEQFF
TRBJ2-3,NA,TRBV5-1,CASSPTGVRTDTQYF
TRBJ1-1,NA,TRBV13,CASSEELSGGFTEAFF